The sequence of this TCR beta chain was determined in a study of early T cells in non-severe SARS-CoV-2 infection (dated by TCRdb to the early 2020s). For the study in its entirety: TCR sequencing used bulk RNA from unsorted whole blood, so alpha and beta chains could not be paired. General conclusions and limits of the study: Matching against VDJdb was skewed toward anti-spike CD8 responses, likely underestimated virus-specific expansions, and missed private and CD4 specificities.

This clonotype turned up a few times. Its antigen has not been determined. Base qualities are not recorded, but no much larger clone differs from it by a single base. Set within a cohort of healthcare workers in London, UK, this nested case-control study involved weekly PCR testing of nasopharyngeal swabs along with blood sampling. Healthcare workers were recruited during the week of the UK lockdown, between 23 and 31 March 2020, and followed weekly for up to roughly 15 weeks. Library creation used 5' RACE. Sequencing was performed on a NextSeq 500. In the TCR library protocol, unique molecular identifiers were attached to individual cDNA molecules to correct for PCR bias and sequencing error. Both TCR alpha and beta chains were sequenced, and tight co-correlation was observed between alpha and beta sequence abundances in each sample. The paper's processing steps were these. Decombinator V4 was used to annotate the V gene, J gene and CDR3 of the TCR sequences. TCRs were defined as expanded if a significant change between any two time points was detected under a Poisson model with p below 0.0001. TCR abundances were normalised to the total number of TCRs sequenced in each sample and reported as counts per million. MAIT TCRs were defined by TRAV1-2 paired with TRAJ12, TRAJ20 or TRAJ33, and iNKT TCRs by TRAV10 paired with TRAJ18. VDJdb, accessed on 1 November 2021, was searched for TCRs annotated for CMV, EBV and SARS-CoV-2, and TCRs annotated for more than one antigen were excluded. TCRdb itself trimmed the public reads at Q25 with fastp, ran MiXCR and retained productive beta chains. Each entry is one CDR3 protein sequence, shown with its most common DNA and genes. TCRdb, not the authors, supplied the V and J calls. In all, the sample holds roughly 67,000 distinct CDR3 sequences, and 12% of those were seen once. Around 1.7% of the sample rests with the top ten.

CDR1 is given as SGDLS and CDR2 as YYNGEE, both from the germline V gene. Its CDR3 holds 15 amino acids, cysteine through phenylalanine. Of the read, only the CDR3 DNA is kept; its 45 bases are in frame from base 1. The trim is 3 bases for V and 3 bases for J, with a gap of 14 bases between the germline ends. The sequence was obtained from an adult who was a healthcare worker with PCR-confirmed SARS-CoV-2 infection or an uninfected control (not recorded which). The chain is made from TRBV9 and TRBJ2-3; the D gene is perhaps TRBD1, on 6 matching bases. Specimen: whole blood. The CDR3 region reads CASSGPGVGTDTQYF. The sequenced DNA is TGTGCCAGCAGCGGACCAGGGGTGGGAACAGATACGCAGTATTTT.